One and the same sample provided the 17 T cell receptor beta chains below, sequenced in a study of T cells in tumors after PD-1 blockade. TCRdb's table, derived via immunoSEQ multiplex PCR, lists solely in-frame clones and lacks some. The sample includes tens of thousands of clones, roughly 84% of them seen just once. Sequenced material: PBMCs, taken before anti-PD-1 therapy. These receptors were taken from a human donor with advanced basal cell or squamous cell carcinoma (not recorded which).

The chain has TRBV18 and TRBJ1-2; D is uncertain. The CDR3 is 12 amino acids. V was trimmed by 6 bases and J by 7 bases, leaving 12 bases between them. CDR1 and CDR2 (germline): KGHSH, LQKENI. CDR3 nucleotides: TGTGCCAGCTCCGACCCACTGGGTGGCTACACCTTC. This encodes CASSDPLGGYTF.

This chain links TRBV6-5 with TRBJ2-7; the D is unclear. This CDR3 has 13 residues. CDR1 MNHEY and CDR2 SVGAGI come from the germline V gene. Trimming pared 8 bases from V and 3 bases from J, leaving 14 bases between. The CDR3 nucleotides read TGTGCCAGCGGCCTAAACCCTAACTACGAGCAGTACTTC. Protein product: CASGLNPNYEQYF.

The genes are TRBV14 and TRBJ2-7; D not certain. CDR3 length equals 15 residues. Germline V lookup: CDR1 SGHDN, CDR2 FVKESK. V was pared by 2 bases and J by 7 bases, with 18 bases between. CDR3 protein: CASSQSQGYGSEQYF. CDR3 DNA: TGTGCCAGCAGCCAATCTCAAGGGTACGGTTCAGAGCAGTACTTC. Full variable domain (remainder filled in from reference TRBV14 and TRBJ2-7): EAGVTQFPSHSVIEKGQTVTLRCDPISGHDNLYWYRRVMGKEIKFLLHFVKESKQDESGMPNNRFLAERTGGTYSTLKVQPAELEDSGVYFCASSQSQGYGSEQYFGPGTRLTVT.

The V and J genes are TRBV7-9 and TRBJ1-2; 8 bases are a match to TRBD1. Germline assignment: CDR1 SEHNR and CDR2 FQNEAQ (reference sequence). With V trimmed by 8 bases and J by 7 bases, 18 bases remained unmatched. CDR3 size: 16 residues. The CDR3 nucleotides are TGTGCCAGCCCCTCGCAGGGGGCTTCTACCGCGTCTGGCTACACCTTC. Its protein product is CASPSQGASTASGYTF.

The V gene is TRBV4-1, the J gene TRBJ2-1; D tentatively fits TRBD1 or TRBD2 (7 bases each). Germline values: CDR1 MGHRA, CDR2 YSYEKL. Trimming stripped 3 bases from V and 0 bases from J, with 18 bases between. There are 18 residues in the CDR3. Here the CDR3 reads CASSQDGTAGTSYNEQFF. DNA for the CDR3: TGCGCCAGCAGCCAGGATGGGACAGCGGGGACCTCCTACAATGAGCAGTTCTTC.

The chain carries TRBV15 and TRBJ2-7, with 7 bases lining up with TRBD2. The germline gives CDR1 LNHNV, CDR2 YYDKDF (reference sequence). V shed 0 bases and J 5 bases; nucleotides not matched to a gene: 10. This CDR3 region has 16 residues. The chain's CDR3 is CATSREFAGAINEQYF. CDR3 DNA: TGTGCCACCAGCAGAGAGTTTGCGGGAGCGATCAACGAGCAGTACTTC.

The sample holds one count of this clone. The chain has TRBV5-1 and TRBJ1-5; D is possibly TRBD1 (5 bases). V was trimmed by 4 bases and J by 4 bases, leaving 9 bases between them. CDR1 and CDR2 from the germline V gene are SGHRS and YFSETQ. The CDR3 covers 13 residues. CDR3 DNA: TGCGCCAGCAGCATGGGGGAAAATCAGCCCCAGCATTTT. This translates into CASSMGENQPQHF.

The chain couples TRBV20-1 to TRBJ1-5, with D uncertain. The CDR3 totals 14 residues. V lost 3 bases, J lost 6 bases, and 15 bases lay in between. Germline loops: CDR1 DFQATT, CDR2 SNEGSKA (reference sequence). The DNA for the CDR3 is TGCAGTGCTAGTCCCCCGGGAATCGGTCAGCCCCAGCATTTT. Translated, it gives CSASPPGIGQPQHF.

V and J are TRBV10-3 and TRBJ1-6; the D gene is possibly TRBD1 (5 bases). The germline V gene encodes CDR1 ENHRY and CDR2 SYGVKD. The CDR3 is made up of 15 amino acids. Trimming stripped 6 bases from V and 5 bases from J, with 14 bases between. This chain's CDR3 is CAIRAGTDNNSPLHF. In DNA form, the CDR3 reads TGTGCCATCAGGGCCGGGACCGATAATAATTCACCCCTCCACTTT.

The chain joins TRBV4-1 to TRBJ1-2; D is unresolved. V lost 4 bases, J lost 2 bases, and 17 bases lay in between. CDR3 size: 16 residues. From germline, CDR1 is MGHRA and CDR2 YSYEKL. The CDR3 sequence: CASSPYTEAENYGYTF. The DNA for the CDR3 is TGCGCCAGCAGCCCGTATACAGAGGCGGAAAACTATGGCTACACCTTC.

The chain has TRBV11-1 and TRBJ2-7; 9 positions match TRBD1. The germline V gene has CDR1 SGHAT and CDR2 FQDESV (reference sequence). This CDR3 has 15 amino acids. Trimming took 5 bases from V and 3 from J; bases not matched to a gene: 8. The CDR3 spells CASSLTTGGFYEQYF. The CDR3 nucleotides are TGTGCCAGCAGCCTTACGACAGGGGGTTTCTACGAGCAGTACTTC.

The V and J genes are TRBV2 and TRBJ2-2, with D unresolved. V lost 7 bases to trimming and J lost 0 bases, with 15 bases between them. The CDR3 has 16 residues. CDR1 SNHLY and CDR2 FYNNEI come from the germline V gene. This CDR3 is CASTRFSPANTGELFF. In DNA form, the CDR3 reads TGTGCCAGCACGAGGTTCTCACCCGCGAACACCGGGGAGCTGTTTTTT.

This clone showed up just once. CDR3 amino acids: CASSPSPGQVEAFF. The CDR3 DNA reads TGCGCCAGCAGCCCATCGCCTGGACAGGTTGAAGCTTTCTTT. The chain recombines TRBV5-1 with TRBJ1-1; 7 bases are a match to TRBD1. Trimming removed 4 bases from V and 7 bases from J; junction bases left unmatched: 10. Looked up from germline, CDR1 is SGHRS and CDR2 is YFSETQ. This CDR3 comprises 14 residues.

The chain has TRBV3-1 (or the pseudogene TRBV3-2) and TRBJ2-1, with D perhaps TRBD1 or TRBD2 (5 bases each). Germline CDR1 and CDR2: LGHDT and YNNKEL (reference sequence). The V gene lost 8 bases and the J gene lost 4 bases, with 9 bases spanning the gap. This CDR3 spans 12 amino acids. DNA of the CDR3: TGTGCCAGCTGGGACGGATACAATGAGCAGTTCTTC. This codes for CASWDGYNEQFF.

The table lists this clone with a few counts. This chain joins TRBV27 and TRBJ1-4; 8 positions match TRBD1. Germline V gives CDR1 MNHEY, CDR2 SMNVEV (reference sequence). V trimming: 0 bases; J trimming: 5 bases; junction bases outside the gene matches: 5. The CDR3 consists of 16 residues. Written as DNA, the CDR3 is TGTGCCAGCAGTTTATCGTATAGGACAGGGAATGAAAAACTGTTTTTT. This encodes CASSLSYRTGNEKLFF. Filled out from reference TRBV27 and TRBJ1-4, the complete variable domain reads EAQVTQNPRYLITVTGKKLTVTCSQNMNHEYMSWYRQDPGLGLRQIYYSMNVEVTDKGDVPEGYKVSRKEKRNFPLILESPSPNQTSLYFCASSLSYRTGNEKLFFGSGTQLSVL.

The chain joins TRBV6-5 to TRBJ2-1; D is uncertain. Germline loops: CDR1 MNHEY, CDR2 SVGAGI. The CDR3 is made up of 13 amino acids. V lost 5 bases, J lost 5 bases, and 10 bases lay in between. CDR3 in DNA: TGTGCCAGCAGTCCCTGGCCCCACAATGAGCAGTTCTTC. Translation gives CASSPWPHNEQFF.

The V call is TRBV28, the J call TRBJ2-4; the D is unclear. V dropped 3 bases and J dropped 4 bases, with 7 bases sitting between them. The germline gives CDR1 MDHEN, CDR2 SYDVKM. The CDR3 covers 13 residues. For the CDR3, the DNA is TGTGCCAGCAGTTTTCCCCCAAAAAACATTCAGTACTTC. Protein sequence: CASSFPPKNIQYF.